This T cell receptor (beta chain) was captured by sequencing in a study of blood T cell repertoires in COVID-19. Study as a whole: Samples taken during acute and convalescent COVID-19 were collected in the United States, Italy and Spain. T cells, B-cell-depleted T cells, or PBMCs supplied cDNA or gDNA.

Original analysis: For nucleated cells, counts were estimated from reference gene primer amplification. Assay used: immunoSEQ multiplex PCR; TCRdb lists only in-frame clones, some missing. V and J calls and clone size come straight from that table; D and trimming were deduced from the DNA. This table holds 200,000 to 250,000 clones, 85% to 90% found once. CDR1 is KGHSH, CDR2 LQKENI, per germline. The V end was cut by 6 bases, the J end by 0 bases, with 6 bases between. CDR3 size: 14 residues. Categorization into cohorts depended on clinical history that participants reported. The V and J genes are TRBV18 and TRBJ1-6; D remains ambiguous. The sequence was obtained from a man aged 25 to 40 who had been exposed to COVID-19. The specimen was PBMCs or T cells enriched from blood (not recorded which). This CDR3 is CASSLSSYNSPLHF. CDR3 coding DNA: TGTGCCAGCTCTCTTAGCTCCTATAATTCACCCCTCCACTTT.